Reported below is one TCR beta chain. Sequencing used immunoSEQ multiplex PCR; TCRdb keeps in-frame clones, though not all of them. The sample includes roughly 3,300 clones, around 24% of them seen just once. The data were obtained in a study of T cells in localized non-small cell lung cancer. V was pared by 4 bases and J by 4 bases, with 7 bases of the junction left unmatched. Germline V lookup: CDR1 SGDLS, CDR2 YYNGEE. The CDR3 spans 16 residues. V usage is TRBV9 and J usage is TRBJ2-3, with 12 positions matching TRBD1. The sample was lung tumor tissue, taken before any cancer treatment. The receptor's source is a man aged 35 to 69 with stage I lung adenocarcinoma. The CDR3 region has the DNA TGTGCCAGCAGCTCCGGGGACAGGGGGCCCGCAGATACGCAGTATTTT. Translated: CASSSGDRGPADTQYF.